The 14 T cell receptor beta chains given below trace back to one sample, sequenced in a study of T cells in Graves' hyperthyroidism and ophthalmopathy. The source material, RNA transcripts, was used to amplify TCR beta CDR3 regions. A set of HTBI primers served as the primers for a first-round RT-PCR of the TCR CDR3. In TCRdb, the multiplex PCR reads were re-called with MiXCR into one record per CDR3 protein. The data contain 270,000 or so distinct CDR3 sequences, 13% to 15% of them singletons. Material for sequencing was blood. These receptors were taken from a woman aged 45-65 years with Graves' hyperthyroidism that later progressed to Graves' ophthalmopathy.

Remarks on this clonotype: A much larger clone differs by one base, so this may be a read error. The gene calls are TRBV20-1 and TRBJ2-7; D unclear. CDR1 DFQATT and CDR2 SNEGSKA come from the germline V gene (reference sequence). CDR3 length: 13 residues. The CDR3 loop is CSAGDSAHYEQYF. DNA for the CDR3: TGCAGTGCTGGAGATTCAGCACACTACGAGCAGTACTTC.

In its sample, this clonotype was seen many times. The chain joins TRBV20-1 to TRBJ1-5; 7 bases map to TRBD1. With 6 bases clipped from V and 2 bases from J, the junction kept 4 bases outside the gene matches. The V gene's germline CDR1 is DFQATT and CDR2 SNEGSKA (reference sequence). The CDR3 consists of 13 residues. The CDR3 is CSAATGGNQPQHF. The CDR3 DNA follows: TGCAGTGCGGCAACAGGGGGCAATCAGCCCCAGCATTTT.

This clonotype occurred many times. The J gene is TRBJ1-1, the V gene TRBV18; no reliable D call. This CDR3 has 13 amino acids. With 2 bases removed from V and 3 bases from J, the gap between germline ends came to 7 bases. Germline assignment: CDR1 KGHSH and CDR2 LQKENI. CDR3: CASSPRADTEAFF. The CDR3 coding sequence is TGTGCCAGCTCACCAAGGGCGGACACTGAAGCTTTCTTT.

This rearrangement joins TRBV5-1 to TRBJ2-7; 13 bases line up with TRBD2. CDR1 is SGHRS and CDR2 is YFSETQ in the germline V gene. This CDR3 is 15 amino acids long. After removal of 3 bases from V and 6 bases from J, the junction contained 6 bases not matched to a gene. CDR3 protein: CASSSLTSGRLEQYF. The CDR3 DNA follows: TGCGCCAGCAGCTCATTGACTAGCGGGAGGCTCGAGCAGTACTTC.

This clonotype was counted only a few times. This chain uses TRBV10-3 with TRBJ2-7, with D perhaps matching TRBD1 (5 bases). Germline-derived CDR1 and CDR2 are ENHRY and SYGVKD. V lost 0 bases to trimming and J lost 4 bases, with 16 bases between them. The CDR3 length is 16 residues. The CDR3 coding sequence is TGTGCCATCAGTGAGTCCATGGCAGGGAAGAATTACGAGCAGTACTTC. This translates into CAISESMAGKNYEQYF.

Turning to this clonotype: A much larger clone differs by one base, so this may be a read error. J is TRBJ2-5 and V is TRBV5-6; D not certain. This CDR3 contains 14 residues. CDR1 is SGHDT and CDR2 is YYEEEE in the germline V gene. The CDR3 loop reads CACSLEQTQETQYF. The DNA of the CDR3 is TGTGCCTGCAGCTTGGAACAGACACAAGAGACCCAGTACTTC.

This clonotype was observed at least ten times. The V and J genes are TRBV18 and TRBJ2-7; D remains ambiguous. This CDR3 has 16 residues. The V end was cut by 3 bases, the J end by 2 bases, with 17 bases between. Germline-derived CDR1 and CDR2 are KGHSH and LQKENI. CDR3 sequence reads: CASSPTWGKATYEQYF. As DNA, the CDR3 is TGTGCCAGCTCACCCACTTGGGGAAAGGCTACCTACGAGCAGTACTTC. The whole variable domain, filled in from reference TRBV18 and TRBJ2-7, reads NAGVMQNPRHLVRRRGQEARLRCSPMKGHSHVYWYRQLPEEGLKFMVYLQKENIIDESGMPKERFSAEFPKEGPSILRIQQVVRGDSAAYFCASSPTWGKATYEQYFGPGTRLTVT.

There are many counts of this clonotype. The rearrangement uses TRBV5-1 and TRBJ1-2; tentative D call: TRBD1 (5 bases). Germline V lookup: CDR1 SGHRS, CDR2 YFSETQ. The length of the CDR3 is 17 residues. The V gene lost 0 bases and the J gene lost 8 bases, with 23 bases spanning the gap. The CDR3 region is CASSLADRDSPFYGYTF. The CDR3 coding sequence is TGCGCCAGCAGCTTGGCCGATCGGGACTCTCCTTTCTACGGCTACACCTTC.

Many counts were recorded for this clonotype. The V and J genes are TRBV6-1 and TRBJ1-1, with D unresolved. The V gene's germline CDR1 is MNHNS and CDR2 SASEGT. The CDR3 has 13 residues. V lost 3 bases and J lost 3, with 8 bases in between. CDR3 sequence: CASSEWGYTEAFF. The CDR3 region has the DNA TGTGCCAGCAGTGAGTGGGGTTACACTGAAGCTTTCTTT.

This clonotype came up many times. This rearrangement joins TRBV19 to TRBJ2-7; weak D call: TRBD1 (6 bases). This CDR3 is 17 amino acids long. Germline V gives CDR1 LNHDA, CDR2 SQIVND (reference sequence). V was trimmed by 7 bases and J by 2 bases, leaving 24 bases between them. CDR3 loop: CASIWDSGQTVPYEQYF. In nucleotides, the CDR3 is TGTGCCAGTATCTGGGATTCTGGACAGACAGTACCCTACGAGCAGTACTTC.

This clonotype was counted a few times. This chain links TRBV18 with TRBJ1-4, with 8 bases aligning to TRBD1. CDR3 length equals 16 residues. V trimming: 6 bases; J trimming: 2 bases; junction bases outside the gene matches: 8. Germline V lookup: CDR1 KGHSH, CDR2 LQKENI. CDR3 in DNA: TGTGCCAGCTCCATCTCTCAGGGGGCGACTAATGAAAAACTGTTTTTT. Encoded protein: CASSISQGATNEKLFF.

V usage is TRBV11-2 and J usage is TRBJ2-3; perhaps TRBD2 as D (6 bases). The CDR3 consists of 14 residues. V dropped 1 base and J dropped 5 bases, with 10 bases sitting between them. CDR1 is SGHAT and CDR2 is FQNNGV in the germline V gene. The CDR3 reads CASSLAGEGDTQYF. The CDR3 DNA sequence: TGTGCCAGCAGCTTAGCGGGAGAAGGAGATACGCAGTATTTT.

The V call is TRBV28, the J call TRBJ1-5, with D unresolved. V lost 8 bases, J lost 7 bases, and 6 bases lay in between. Germline CDR1 is MDHEN and CDR2 is SYDVKM. The CDR3 is 10 residues long. CDR3 in amino acids: CASGMQPQHF. In nucleotides, the CDR3 is TGTGCCAGCGGTATGCAGCCCCAGCATTTT.

In its sample, this clonotype was seen many times. This chain joins TRBV10-3 and TRBJ2-6, with TRBD2 identical over 13 bases. V shed 5 bases, J shed 2 bases, and the junction held 0 bases outside the gene matches. The length of the CDR3 is 16 residues. The germline CDR1 and CDR2 sequences are ENHRY and SYGVKD. CDR3 nucleotide sequence: TGTGCCATCAGTACTAGCGGGAGGGCTGGGGCCAACGTCCTGACTTTC. Amino acids: CAISTSGRAGANVLTF.